These T cell receptor beta chains were read from a single sample in a study of blood T cell repertoires in COVID-19. Some clones are missing from TCRdb's copy, which holds only in-frame ones; the method was immunoSEQ multiplex PCR. The sample contains 250,000 to 300,000 clones, around 84% of which appear only once. Sequenced sample: PBMCs or T cells enriched from blood (not recorded which). The origin of the receptors is a man younger than 45 with acute COVID-19. The CDR3 runs from the conserved cysteine through the conserved F or W. A D gene is named only where the DNA matches it firmly. Size is omitted from some rows. Given values are once, few, many or a class for expanded clones.

CDR3 protein	CDR3 DNA	D gene	V gene	J gene	clone size
CASSQGTGYGYTF	TGTGCCAGCAGCCAAGGAACGGGCTATGGCTACACCTTC	NA	TRBV14	TRBJ1-2	NA
CASSLGLAVADTQYF	TGTGCCAGCAGCTTGGGGCTAGCGGTGGCAGATACGCAGTATTTT	TRBD2	TRBV5-6	TRBJ2-3	NA
CASSQIAATNEKLFF	TGTGCCAGCAGCCAGATCGCCGCAACTAATGAAAAACTGTTTTTT	NA	TRBV9	TRBJ1-4	NA
CASSLMVGNTIYF	TGTGCCAGCAGCCTAATGGTTGGAAACACCATATATTTT	NA	TRBV27	TRBJ1-3	few
CASSYWGASTDTQYF	TGTGCCAGCAGCTATTGGGGAGCTAGCACAGATACGCAGTATTTT	NA	TRBV7-6	TRBJ2-3	NA
CASSLPGTNEKLFF	TGCGCCAGCAGCTTACCAGGGACTAATGAAAAACTGTTTTTT	NA	TRBV5-1	TRBJ1-4	NA
CASSQSGTGGYTF	TGCGCCAGCAGCCAAAGTGGGACAGGTGGCTACACCTTC	TRBD1	TRBV4-3	TRBJ1-2	NA
CASSLAGTGTYNEQFF	TGTGCCAGCAGCCTGGCCGGGACAGGGACTTACAATGAGCAGTTCTTC	TRBD1	TRBV7-2	TRBJ2-1	NA
CASSLRAFYGYTF	TGTGCCAGCAGCTTGCGGGCTTTCTATGGCTACACCTTC	NA	TRBV7-2	TRBJ1-2	once
CASSFGTGSGNTIYF	TGTGCCAGCAGTTTCGGGACAGGGTCTGGAAACACCATATATTTT	TRBD1	TRBV28	TRBJ1-3	NA
CASLGQLNTEAFF	TGTGCCAGCCTCGGACAGCTGAACACTGAAGCTTTCTTT	NA	TRBV12-3/TRBV12-4	TRBJ1-1	NA
CASSHEGNTGELFF	TGTGCCAGCAGCCATGAGGGTAACACCGGGGAGCTGTTTTTT	NA	TRBV3-1/TRBV3-2	TRBJ2-2	NA
CASRRQGAADTQYF	TGTGCCAGCAGGAGACAGGGGGCCGCAGATACGCAGTATTTT	TRBD1	TRBV7-2	TRBJ2-3	NA
CASRRLDSYGYTF	TGTGCCAGCAGACGCCTCGACAGCTATGGCTACACCTTC	NA	TRBV6-6	TRBJ1-2	once
CASSVGLAGQRSLQETQYF	TGTGCCAGCAGCGTCGGACTAGCGGGACAGAGAAGTTTACAAGAGACCCAGTACTTC	TRBD2	TRBV9	TRBJ2-5	NA
CASGFSSYNEQFF	TGTGCTAGTGGTTTCAGCTCCTACAATGAGCAGTTCTTC	NA	TRBV12-5	TRBJ2-1	NA
CASSLRGHNGELFF	TGTGCCAGCAGCCTAAGGGGGCATAACGGGGAGCTGTTTTTT	TRBD1	TRBV11-3	TRBJ2-2	NA
CASSGTRQGIIHEQFF	TGCGCCAGCAGCGGAACAAGACAGGGTATCATTCATGAGCAGTTCTTC	TRBD1	TRBV5-1	TRBJ2-1	NA
CAISEPGTPQETQYF	TGTGCCATCAGTGAGCCCGGGACACCTCAAGAGACCCAGTACTTC	NA	TRBV10-3	TRBJ2-5	NA
CASSFMGRLDGYTF	TGTGCCAGCAGCTTCATGGGGAGGTTGGATGGCTACACCTTC	NA	TRBV7-9	TRBJ1-2	once
CASSREPSNQPQHF	TGTGCCAGCAGCCGGGAGCCTAGCAATCAGCCCCAGCATTTT	NA	TRBV7-9	TRBJ1-5	NA
CASSQDKRGATEGYTF	TGTGCCAGCAGCCAAGATAAGCGGGGGGCGACGGAAGGCTACACCTTC	NA	TRBV3-1/TRBV3-2	TRBJ1-2	NA
CASSLGTIAGFF	TGTGCCAGCAGCTTAGGCACGATTGCGGGCTTCTTT	NA	TRBV7-2	TRBJ1-1	NA
CASSLDNGLRGYTF	TGTGCCAGCAGCTTAGACAACGGCTTGAGGGGCTACACCTTC	NA	TRBV7-2	TRBJ1-2	NA
CASSQRQGGNSPLHF	TGTGCCAGCAGTCAAAGACAGGGCGGTAATTCACCCCTCCATTTT	TRBD1	TRBV2	TRBJ1-6	NA
CATSDPGLGGYGYTF	TGTGCCACCAGTGATCCCGGACTCGGCGGCTATGGCTACACCTTC	NA	TRBV24-1	TRBJ1-2	NA
CASGLDSNANYGYTF	TGCGCCAGCGGGCTGGACAGCAACGCCAACTATGGCTACACCTTC	NA	TRBV5-1	TRBJ1-2	once
CASSQGFRGSVSPLHF	TGTGCCAGCAGCCAAGGATTCAGGGGATCTGTCTCACCCCTCCACTTT	NA	TRBV3-1/TRBV3-2	TRBJ1-6	NA
CASKGELNTEAFF	TGTGCCAGCAAAGGAGAGTTGAACACTGAAGCTTTCTTT	NA	TRBV12-3/TRBV12-4	TRBJ1-1	NA
CATSRARDIYNSPLHF	TGTGCCACCAGCAGAGCCCGGGACATCTATAATTCACCCCTCCACTTT	NA	TRBV15	TRBJ1-6	NA
CASSFAGANNQPQHF	TGTGCCAGCAGTTTTGCGGGGGCCAATAATCAGCCCCAGCATTTT	NA	TRBV28	TRBJ1-5	NA
CASSLAQGNTDTQYF	TGTGCCAGCAGCTTGGCACAGGGAAACACAGATACGCAGTATTTT	NA	TRBV11-2	TRBJ2-3	NA
CASSEALPGTEAFF	TGTGCCAGCAGTGAAGCGCTTCCGGGCACTGAAGCTTTCTTT	NA	TRBV2	TRBJ1-1	NA
CASSRPGIGELFF	TGTGCCAGCAGCCGGCCAGGGATCGGGGAGCTGTTTTTT	NA	TRBV7-2	TRBJ2-2	NA
CASSRQGRQPQHF	TGTGCCAGCAGTAGACAGGGTAGGCAGCCCCAGCATTTT	TRBD1	TRBV12-3/TRBV12-4	TRBJ1-5	NA
CASNDGTRGGYTF	TGTGCCAGCAACGACGGGACTCGGGGTGGCTACACCTTC	NA	TRBV6-5	TRBJ1-2	NA
CASSLQGNTIYF	TGTGCCAGCAGCTTACAGGGAAACACCATATATTTT	NA	TRBV11-2	TRBJ1-3	NA
CASSLAGVRNTEAFF	TGTGCCAGCAGCTTGGCCGGGGTTCGCAACACTGAAGCTTTCTTT	NA	TRBV5-5	TRBJ1-1	NA
CASSFGLKGENQPQHF	TGTGCCAGCAGCTTCGGGTTAAAGGGGGAAAATCAGCCCCAGCATTTT	NA	TRBV5-8	TRBJ1-5	NA
CASSQLLKGLDTIYF	TGCGCCAGCAGCCAACTTCTAAAGGGGCTGGACACCATATATTTT	NA	TRBV4-1	TRBJ1-3	NA
CASSQVVGFSEQFF	TGTGCCAGCAGCCAAGTCGTCGGTTTTAGTGAGCAGTTCTTC	NA	TRBV3-1/TRBV3-2	TRBJ2-1	NA
CASSPGSGFPNQPQHF	TGTGCCAGCAGTCCCGGTTCGGGGTTCCCCAATCAGCCCCAGCATTTT	NA	TRBV6-2/TRBV6-3	TRBJ1-5	NA
CASSPRRPGETQYF	TGTGCCAGCAGCCCCCGGAGGCCGGGGGAGACCCAGTACTTC	NA	TRBV13	TRBJ2-5	NA
CASSPFRTADYGYTF	TGTGCCAGCAGCCCATTCCGGACTGCTGACTATGGCTACACCTTC	NA	TRBV7-2	TRBJ1-2	NA
CASSTGDDTGELFF	TGTGCCAGCAGTACCGGGGATGACACCGGGGAGCTGTTTTTT	NA	TRBV6-4	TRBJ2-2	once
CASSHKGPGQGSEKLFF	TGTGCCAGCAGCCACAAGGGACCCGGACAGGGTTCCGAAAAACTGTTTTTT	TRBD1	TRBV3-1/TRBV3-2	TRBJ1-4	NA
CASSNVRDHLNQPQHF	TGTGCCAGCAGCAACGTCAGGGATCACCTCAATCAGCCCCAGCATTTT	NA	TRBV6-4	TRBJ1-5	NA
CASSKFGKGIWQGPAGELFF	NA	NA	TRBV21-1	TRBJ2-2	NA
CASSVSGGRWGQETQYF	TGCGCCAGCAGCGTCTCGGGGGGGCGTTGGGGCCAAGAGACCCAGTACTTC	TRBD2	TRBV4-1	TRBJ2-5	NA